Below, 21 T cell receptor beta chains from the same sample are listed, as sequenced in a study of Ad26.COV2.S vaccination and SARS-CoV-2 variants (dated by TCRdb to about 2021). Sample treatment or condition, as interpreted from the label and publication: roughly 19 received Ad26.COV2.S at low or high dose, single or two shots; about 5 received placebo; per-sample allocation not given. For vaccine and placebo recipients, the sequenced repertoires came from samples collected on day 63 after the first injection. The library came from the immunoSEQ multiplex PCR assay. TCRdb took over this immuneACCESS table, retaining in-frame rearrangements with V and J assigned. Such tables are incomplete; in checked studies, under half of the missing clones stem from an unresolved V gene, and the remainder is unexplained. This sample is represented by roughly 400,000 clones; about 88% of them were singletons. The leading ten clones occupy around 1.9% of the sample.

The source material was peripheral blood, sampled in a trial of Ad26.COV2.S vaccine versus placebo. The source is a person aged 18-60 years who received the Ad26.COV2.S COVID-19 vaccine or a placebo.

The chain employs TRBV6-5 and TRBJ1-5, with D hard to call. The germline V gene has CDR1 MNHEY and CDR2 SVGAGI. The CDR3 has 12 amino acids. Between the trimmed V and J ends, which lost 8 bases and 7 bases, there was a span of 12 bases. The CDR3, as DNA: TGTGCCAGCTCTACCGGGCTCCAGCCCCAGCATTTT. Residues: CASSTGLQPQHF.

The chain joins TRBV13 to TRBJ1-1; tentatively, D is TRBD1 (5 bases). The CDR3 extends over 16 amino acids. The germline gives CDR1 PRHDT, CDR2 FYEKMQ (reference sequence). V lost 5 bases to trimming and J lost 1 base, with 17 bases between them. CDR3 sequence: CASSPLGARGNTEAFF. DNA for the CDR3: TGTGCCAGCAGCCCATTAGGGGCGCGGGGGAACACTGAAGCTTTCTTT.

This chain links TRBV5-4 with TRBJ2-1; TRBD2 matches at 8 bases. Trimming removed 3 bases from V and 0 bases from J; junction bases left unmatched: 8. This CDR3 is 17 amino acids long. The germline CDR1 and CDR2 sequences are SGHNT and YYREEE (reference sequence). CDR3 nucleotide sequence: TGTGCCAGCAGCTCCCTCAGGAGCGGGGGCTCCTACAATGAGCAGTTCTTC. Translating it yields CASSSLRSGGSYNEQFF.

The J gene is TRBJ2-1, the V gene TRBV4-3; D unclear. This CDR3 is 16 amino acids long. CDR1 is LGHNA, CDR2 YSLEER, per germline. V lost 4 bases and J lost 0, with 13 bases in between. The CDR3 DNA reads TGCGCCAGCAGCCGTGAGGTTCGTGGCTCCTACAATGAGCAGTTCTTC. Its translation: CASSREVRGSYNEQFF.

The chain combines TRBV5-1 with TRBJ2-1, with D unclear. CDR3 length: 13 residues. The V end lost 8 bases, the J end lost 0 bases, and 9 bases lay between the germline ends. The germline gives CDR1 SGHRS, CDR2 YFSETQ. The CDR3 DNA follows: TGCGCCAGTAGATCGGTCTCCTACAATGAGCAGTTCTTC. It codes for CASRSVSYNEQFF.

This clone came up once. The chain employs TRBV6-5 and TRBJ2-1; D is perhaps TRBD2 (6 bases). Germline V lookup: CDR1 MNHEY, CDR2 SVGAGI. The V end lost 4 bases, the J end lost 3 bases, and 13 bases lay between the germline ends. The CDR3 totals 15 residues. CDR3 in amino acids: CASSSTLASYNEQFF. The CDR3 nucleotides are TGTGCCAGCAGTTCAACCCTAGCGAGCTACAATGAGCAGTTCTTC.

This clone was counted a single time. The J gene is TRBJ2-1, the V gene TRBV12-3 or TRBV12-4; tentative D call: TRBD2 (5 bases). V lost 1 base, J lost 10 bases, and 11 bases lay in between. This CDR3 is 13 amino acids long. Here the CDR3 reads CASSLDTSWEQFF. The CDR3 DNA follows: TGTGCCAGCAGTTTAGACACTAGTTGGGAGCAGTTCTTC.

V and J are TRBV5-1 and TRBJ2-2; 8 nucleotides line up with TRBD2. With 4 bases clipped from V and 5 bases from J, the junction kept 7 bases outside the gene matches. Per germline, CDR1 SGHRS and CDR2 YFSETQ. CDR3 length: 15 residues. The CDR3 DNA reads TGCGCCAGCAGCCCTCGGGAGGGCCGAACCGGGGAGCTGTTTTTT. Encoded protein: CASSPREGRTGELFF. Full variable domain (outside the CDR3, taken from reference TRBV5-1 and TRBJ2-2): KAGVTQTPRYLIKTRGQQVTLSCSPISGHRSVSWYQQTPGQGLQFLFEYFSETQRNKGNFPGRFSGRQFSNSRSEMNVSTLELGDSALYLCASSPREGRTGELFFGEGSRLTVL.

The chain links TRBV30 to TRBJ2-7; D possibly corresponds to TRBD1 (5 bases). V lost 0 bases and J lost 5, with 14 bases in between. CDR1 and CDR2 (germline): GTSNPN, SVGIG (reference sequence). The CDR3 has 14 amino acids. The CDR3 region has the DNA TGTGCCTGGAGTGTGGGTCAGGGAAGGGACGAGCAGTACTTC. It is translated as CAWSVGQGRDEQYF.

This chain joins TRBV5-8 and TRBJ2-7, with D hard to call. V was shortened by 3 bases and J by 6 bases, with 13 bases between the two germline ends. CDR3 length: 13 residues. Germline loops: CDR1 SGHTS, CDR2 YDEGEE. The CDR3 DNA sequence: TGTGCCAGCAGCTCGGACGGCTTCGGCGAGCAGTACTTC. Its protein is CASSSDGFGEQYF.

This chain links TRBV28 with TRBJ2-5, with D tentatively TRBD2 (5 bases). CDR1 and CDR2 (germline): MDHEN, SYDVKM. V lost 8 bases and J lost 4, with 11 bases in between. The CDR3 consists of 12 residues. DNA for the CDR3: TGTGCCAGCCAGTCCGAGGGAGAGACCCAGTACTTC. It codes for CASQSEGETQYF.

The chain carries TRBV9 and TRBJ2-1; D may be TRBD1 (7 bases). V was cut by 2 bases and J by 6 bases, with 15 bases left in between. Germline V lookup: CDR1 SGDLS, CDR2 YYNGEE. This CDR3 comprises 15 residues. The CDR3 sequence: CASSVGGQTFNEQFF. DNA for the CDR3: TGTGCCAGCAGCGTGGGGGGACAGACCTTCAATGAGCAGTTCTTC.

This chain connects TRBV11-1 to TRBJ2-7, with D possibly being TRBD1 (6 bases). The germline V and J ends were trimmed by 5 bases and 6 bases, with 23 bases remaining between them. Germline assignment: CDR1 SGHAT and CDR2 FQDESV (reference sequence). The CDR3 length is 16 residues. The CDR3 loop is CASSPLRGSNPSEQYF. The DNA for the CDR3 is TGTGCCAGCAGCCCCCTTAGGGGGTCCAACCCTAGCGAGCAGTACTTC.

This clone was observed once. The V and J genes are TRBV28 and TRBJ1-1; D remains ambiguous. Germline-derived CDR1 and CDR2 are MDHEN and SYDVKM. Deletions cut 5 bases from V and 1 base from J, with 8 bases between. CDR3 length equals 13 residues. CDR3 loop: CASSPAGNTEAFF. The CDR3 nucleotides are TGTGCCAGCAGTCCGGCTGGGAACACTGAAGCTTTCTTT.

The CDR3 protein is CASSPGGFGETQYF. In DNA, the CDR3 is TGTGCCAGCAGTCCCGGAGGGTTTGGAGAGACCCAGTACTTC. The rearrangement links TRBV27 to TRBJ2-5; possibly TRBD2 for D (6 bases). CDR3 length: 14 amino acids. Looked up from germline, CDR1 is MNHEY and CDR2 is SMNVEV (reference sequence). V was clipped by 5 bases and J by 4 bases, with 14 bases between them.

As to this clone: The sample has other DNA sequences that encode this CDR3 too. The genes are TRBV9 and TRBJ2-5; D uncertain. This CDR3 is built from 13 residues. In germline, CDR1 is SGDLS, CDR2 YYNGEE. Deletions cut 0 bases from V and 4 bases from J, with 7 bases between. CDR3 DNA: TGTGCCAGCAGCGTAGGGGCGACAGAGACCCAGTACTTC. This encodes CASSVGATETQYF.

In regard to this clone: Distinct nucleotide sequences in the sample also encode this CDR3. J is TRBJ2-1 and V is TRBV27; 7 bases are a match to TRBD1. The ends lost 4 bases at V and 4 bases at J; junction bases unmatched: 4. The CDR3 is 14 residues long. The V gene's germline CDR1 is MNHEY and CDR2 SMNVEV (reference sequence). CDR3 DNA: TGTGCCAGCAGTTACGGGACAGCGTACAATGAGCAGTTCTTC. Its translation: CASSYGTAYNEQFF.

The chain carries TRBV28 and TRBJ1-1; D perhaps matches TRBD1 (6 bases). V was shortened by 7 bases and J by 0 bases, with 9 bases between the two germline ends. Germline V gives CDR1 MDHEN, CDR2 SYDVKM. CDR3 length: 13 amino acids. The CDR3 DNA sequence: TGTGCCAGCATTCAGGGGATGAACACTGAAGCTTTCTTT. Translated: CASIQGMNTEAFF.

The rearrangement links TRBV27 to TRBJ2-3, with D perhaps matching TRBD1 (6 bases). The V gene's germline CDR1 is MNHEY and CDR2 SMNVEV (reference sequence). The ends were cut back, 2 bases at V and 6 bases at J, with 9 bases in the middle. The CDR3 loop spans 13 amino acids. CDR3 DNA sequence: TGTGCCAGCAGTTTAAGGGGGATGGATACGCAGTATTTT. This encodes CASSLRGMDTQYF.

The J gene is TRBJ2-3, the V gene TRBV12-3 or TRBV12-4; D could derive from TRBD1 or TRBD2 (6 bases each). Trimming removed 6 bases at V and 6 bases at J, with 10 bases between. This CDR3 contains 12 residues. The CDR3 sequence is CASRWRGDTQYF. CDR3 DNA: TGTGCCAGCAGATGGAGGGGGGATACGCAGTATTTT.

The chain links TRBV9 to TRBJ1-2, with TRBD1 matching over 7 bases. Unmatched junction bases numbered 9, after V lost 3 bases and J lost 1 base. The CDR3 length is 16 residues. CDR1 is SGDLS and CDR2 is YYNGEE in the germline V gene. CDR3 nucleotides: TGTGCCAGCAGCGCGGGGAAGGACAGGAGTAACTATGGCTACACCTTC. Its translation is CASSAGKDRSNYGYTF.